This T cell receptor beta chain was captured by sequencing in a study of cytomegalovirus exposure and HLA in healthy donors. Overall study results and limits: According to a later analysis, most TCR beta chains associated with CMV appeared HLA-restricted.

As concerns this clone: The target antigen is unknown.

With 60 Vbeta and 13 Jbeta primers, the PCR was carried out. The repertoire was sequenced with immunoSEQ multiplex PCR; TCRdb's copy has only in-frame clones and lacks some. The table includes fewer than 250,000 clones, roughly 82% detected once. V lost 6 bases, J lost 4 bases, and 12 bases lay in between. Per germline, CDR1 LNHDA and CDR2 SQIVND (reference sequence). CDR3 size: 13 residues. The clonotype was recovered from a man in his forties in good health and CMV-seropositive. The chain uses TRBV19 and TRBJ2-5, with D tentatively TRBD2 (6 bases). Specimen: PBMCs. CDR3 nucleotides: TGTGCCAGTAGCCCCTTGGGGGGAGAGACCCAGTACTTC. It specifies CASSPLGGETQYF.